The next 24 T cell receptor beta chains were all read from a single sample in a study of graft-versus-host responses after intestinal transplantation. Which antigens these TCRs recognize remains unknown. Measured with immunoSEQ multiplex PCR; TCRdb has only the in-frame clones, and not every one. Of under 140,000 clones listed, about 94% were seen once; the top ten hold less than 0.55%. The specimen comprised unstimulated CD8+ T cells sorted from spleen or lymph node cells, sampled before intestinal transplant. The receptors originated from a human donor who received an intestinal transplant.

This sequence joins TRBV5-4 and TRBJ2-7; 10 bases are shared with TRBD1. The CDR3 runs to 16 residues. Trimming cost V 7 bases and J 0 bases; bases outside gene matches: 10. Germline assignment: CDR1 SGHNT and CDR2 YYREEE (reference sequence). DNA for the CDR3: TGTGCCAGCGCCCTATCAGGGACAGGGGCCTCCTACGAGCAGTACTTC. Its protein product is CASALSGTGASYEQYF.

This clone has a handful of counts. The V gene is TRBV6-4, the J gene TRBJ2-1; D not certain. Trimming cost V 5 bases and J 4 bases, with 0 bases left between them. In germline, CDR1 is MRHNA, CDR2 SNTAGT. The length of the CDR3 is 10 residues. The CDR3 reads CASSYNEQFF. The DNA of the CDR3 is TGTGCCAGCAGTTACAATGAGCAGTTCTTC.

This chain uses TRBV7-8 with TRBJ2-1; TRBD1 matches 11 bases. The CDR3 loop spans 15 amino acids. Germline assignment: CDR1 SGHVS and CDR2 FQNEAQ. V lost 6 bases to trimming and J lost 8 bases; unmatched junction nucleotides: 9. Here the CDR3 DNA reads TGTGCCAGCAGGAAGGGACAGGGGGTAGGTCATGAGCAGTTCTTC. It translates to CASRKGQGVGHEQFF.

The genes are TRBV2 and TRBJ2-1, with D perhaps given as TRBD1 or TRBD2 (5 bases each). CDR3 size: 13 residues. CDR1 and CDR2 (germline): SNHLY, FYNNEI. V lost 8 bases to trimming and J lost 10 bases, with 18 bases between them. As DNA, the CDR3 is TGTGCCAGCGTGCAGGGACCTACGGGGGAGCAGTTCTTC. Its translation is CASVQGPTGEQFF.

V gene TRBV27 combines with J gene TRBJ2-2; no clear D gene. Trimming stripped 3 bases from V and 4 bases from J, with 3 bases between. CDR3 length: 12 residues. Germline CDR1 is MNHEY and CDR2 is SMNVEV (reference sequence). The CDR3 DNA reads as TGTGCCAGCAGTTTCGGCACCGGGGAGCTGTTTTTT. Translating gives CASSFGTGELFF.

The V gene is TRBV20-1, the J gene TRBJ2-1; D ambiguous. The CDR3 is made up of 11 amino acids. Germline lookup yields CDR1 DFQATT and CDR2 SNEGSKA (reference sequence). The V end was cut by 3 bases, the J end by 3 bases, with 3 bases between. Here the CDR3 reads CSARNYNEQFF. CDR3 DNA sequence: TGCAGTGCTAGGAACTACAATGAGCAGTTCTTC.

The chain joins TRBV29-1 to TRBJ2-6; maybe TRBD1 (5 bases). The CDR3 extends over 16 amino acids. Trimming left V 4 bases short and J 1 base short, with 14 bases between. Germline V lookup: CDR1 SQVTM, CDR2 ANQGSEA. The CDR3 here is CSVVYSGYSGANVLTF. CDR3 coding DNA: TGCAGCGTTGTGTATTCAGGGTATTCTGGGGCCAACGTCCTGACTTTC.

The chain carries TRBV9 and TRBJ1-2; the match to TRBD1 covers 8 bases. The CDR3 extends over 17 amino acids. Germline V CDR1 and CDR2: SGDLS, YYNGEE. The V segment lost 1 base and the J segment 0 bases; nucleotides outside the gene matches: 8. This chain's CDR3 is CASSVITGGPTNYGYTF. The CDR3 bases are TGTGCCAGCAGCGTAATCACAGGGGGACCTACTAACTATGGCTACACCTTC.

V gene TRBV7-9 combines with J gene TRBJ2-3, with 9 nucleotides matching TRBD2. Germline V lookup: CDR1 SEHNR, CDR2 FQNEAQ (reference sequence). Unmatched junction bases numbered 3, after V lost 0 bases and J lost 2 bases. CDR3 length equals 16 residues. The CDR3 protein is CASSLASGGNTDTQYF. The CDR3 region has the DNA TGTGCCAGCAGCTTAGCTAGCGGGGGTAACACAGATACGCAGTATTTT.

The sample holds one count of this clone. The J gene is TRBJ2-7, the V gene TRBV5-4, with a weak D call TRBD2 (6 bases). Deletions cut 5 bases from V and 2 bases from J, with 14 bases between. From germline, CDR1 is SGHNT and CDR2 YYREEE (reference sequence). This CDR3 contains 14 residues. The CDR3 reads CASSSGTGTYEQYF. DNA for the CDR3: TGTGCCAGCAGTTCTGGGACTGGAACCTACGAGCAGTACTTC. The full variable domain, its missing parts supplied by reference TRBV5-4 and TRBJ2-7, is ETGVTQSPTHLIKTRGQQVTLRCSSQSGHNTVSWYQQALGQGPQFIFQYYREEENGRGNFPPRFSGLQFPNYSSELNVNALELDDSALYLCASSSGTGTYEQYFGPGTRLTVT.

This rearrangement joins TRBV7-8 to TRBJ1-1; TRBD1 matches at 11 bases. The CDR3 sequence is 15 residues long. Germline loops: CDR1 SGHVS, CDR2 FQNEAQ. The trim removed 3 bases at V and 4 bases at J, leaving 4 bases unmatched. The CDR3 DNA reads TGTGCCAGCAGCTTTTGGACAGGGGGCGGCACTGAAGCTTTCTTT. Protein sequence: CASSFWTGGGTEAFF.

The chain recombines TRBV10-3 with TRBJ2-7; D not resolved. Germline CDR1 and CDR2: ENHRY and SYGVKD. The CDR3 spans 13 residues. V lost 10 bases and J lost 0, with 13 bases in between. The DNA of the CDR3 is TGTGCCACCACGGCCGTCGGCTCCTACGAGCAGTACTTC. The encoded protein is CATTAVGSYEQYF.

This chain joins TRBV9 and TRBJ2-3; D gene unclear. V shed 5 bases and J shed 2 bases, with 6 bases lying between them. This CDR3 spans 12 amino acids. CDR1 is SGDLS, CDR2 YYNGEE, per germline. The CDR3 loop reads CASRAITDTQYF. In DNA, the CDR3 is TGTGCCAGCAGAGCAATCACAGATACGCAGTATTTT.

The chain joins TRBV6-5 to TRBJ2-2; D not certain. The ends were cut back, 0 bases at V and 1 base at J, with 9 bases in the middle. Germline V CDR1 and CDR2: MNHEY, SVGAGI. This CDR3 region has 16 residues. CDR3 sequence reads: CASSYSARLNTGELFF. For the CDR3, the DNA is TGTGCCAGCAGTTACTCCGCCAGGTTGAACACCGGGGAGCTGTTTTTT.

The J gene is TRBJ2-1, the V gene TRBV14; D is unresolved. CDR3 length: 11 residues. From germline, CDR1 is SGHDN and CDR2 FVKESK. V was cut by 8 bases and J by 3 bases, with 5 bases left in between. This chain's CDR3 is CASSYYNEQFF. Here the CDR3 DNA reads TGTGCCAGCTCATACTACAATGAGCAGTTCTTC. The full variable domain, completed using reference TRBV14 and TRBJ2-1, is EAGVTQFPSHSVIEKGQTVTLRCDPISGHDNLYWYRRVMGKEIKFLLHFVKESKQDESGMPNNRFLAERTGGTYSTLKVQPAELEDSGVYFCASSYYNEQFFGPGTRLTVL.

This clone was detected a few times. V and J are TRBV19 and TRBJ1-5; no clear D gene. The germline V and J ends were trimmed by 3 bases and 0 bases, with 6 bases remaining between them. There are 14 residues in the CDR3. Germline V gives CDR1 LNHDA, CDR2 SQIVND (reference sequence). The DNA of the CDR3 is TGTGCCAGTAGTATCAACCCTAGCAATCAGCCCCAGCATTTT. Protein: CASSINPSNQPQHF. Variable domain in full (rest from reference TRBV19 and TRBJ1-5): DGGITQSPKYLFRKEGQNVTLSCEQNLNHDAMYWYRQDPGQGLRLIYYSQIVNDFQKGDIAEGYSVSREKKESFPLTVTSAQKNPTAFYLCASSINPSNQPQHFGDGTRLSIL.

The CDR3 protein is CASSSGTSGSYEQYF. The DNA for the CDR3 is TGTGCCAGCAGTTCCGGGACTAGCGGGAGTTACGAGCAGTACTTC. This sequence joins TRBV6-5 and TRBJ2-7, with 14 nucleotides matching TRBD2. Germline-derived CDR1 and CDR2 are MNHEY and SVGAGI. The CDR3 covers 15 residues. The V segment lost 4 bases and the J segment 4 bases; nucleotides outside the gene matches: 3.

V usage is TRBV28 and J usage is TRBJ2-7; 7 bases line up with TRBD1. Germline assignment: CDR1 MDHEN and CDR2 SYDVKM. This CDR3 spans 12 amino acids. The V gene end was trimmed by 5 bases and the J gene end by 3 bases; junction bases not matched to a gene: 1. This chain's CDR3 is CASSPGGYEQYF. The CDR3 coding sequence is TGTGCCAGCAGTCCAGGGGGCTACGAGCAGTACTTC.

V usage is TRBV4-1 and J usage is TRBJ1-1; 7 bases line up with TRBD1. Trimming removed 0 bases from V and 7 bases from J; junction bases left unmatched: 5. The CDR3 covers 14 residues. Germline CDR1 is MGHRA and CDR2 is YSYEKL. The CDR3 DNA is TGCGCCAGCAGCCAAGATCAGGGGGATCTTGAAGCTTTCTTT. Translated, it gives CASSQDQGDLEAFF.

The V and J genes are TRBV27 and TRBJ2-7; the match to TRBD1 covers 7 bases. The germline gives CDR1 MNHEY, CDR2 SMNVEV (reference sequence). This CDR3 contains 15 residues. Unmatched junction bases numbered 4, after V lost 2 bases and J lost 0 bases. The DNA of the CDR3 is TGTGCCAGCAGTTTACAGGGGGTCCCCTCCTACGAGCAGTACTTC. Translating gives CASSLQGVPSYEQYF.

This clone was picked up one time. The chain combines TRBV29-1 with TRBJ2-1, with 10 positions matching TRBD2. The CDR3 has 11 residues. Germline V lookup: CDR1 SQVTM, CDR2 ANQGSEA. V was clipped by 6 bases and J by 15 bases; unmatched bases: 8. In nucleotides, the CDR3 is TGCAGCGTCAGGGAAGCGGGAGGGGCGTTCTTC. The encoded protein is CSVREAGGAFF.

The genes are TRBV27 and TRBJ2-7, with 7 bases lining up with TRBD1. The germline V gene encodes CDR1 MNHEY and CDR2 SMNVEV (reference sequence). This CDR3 is 14 amino acids long. V shed 7 bases, J shed 3 bases, and the junction held 9 bases outside the gene matches. CDR3 amino acids: CASKERQGFYEQYF. For the CDR3, the DNA is TGTGCCAGCAAGGAGAGACAGGGATTCTACGAGCAGTACTTC.

The chain couples TRBV7-8 to TRBJ1-2; D remains unclear. The germline V gene has CDR1 SGHVS and CDR2 FQNEAQ. V was cut by 1 base and J by 4 bases, with 13 bases left in between. This CDR3 has 15 residues. CDR3 residues: CASSLGPGGVYGYTF. In nucleotides, the CDR3 is TGTGCCAGCAGCTTAGGGCCAGGTGGAGTCTATGGCTACACCTTC.

The rearrangement uses TRBV28 and TRBJ2-1; 12 bases are shared with TRBD2. CDR3 length: 15 amino acids. Trimming removed 8 bases from V and 7 bases from J; junction bases left unmatched: 9. The germline V gene encodes CDR1 MDHEN and CDR2 SYDVKM. This chain's CDR3 is CASVLGLAGINEQFF. The CDR3 nucleotides read TGTGCCAGCGTACTAGGACTAGCGGGAATAAATGAGCAGTTCTTC. Variable domain in full (rest from reference TRBV28 and TRBJ2-1): DVKVTQSSRYLVKRTGEKVFLECVQDMDHENMFWYRQDPGLGLRLIYFSYDVKMKEKGDIPEGYSVSREKKERFSLILESASTNQTSMYLCASVLGLAGINEQFFGPGTRLTVL.